One T cell receptor (beta chain) is described in this entry. Its antigen is not yet known. Nothing much larger sits one base from this clone, and base qualities are not available. This entry is derived from a study of blood T cell repertoires in COVID-19 (TCRdb year 2020). Some background on the complete study: The collaborator samples originated in the United States, Italy and Spain and spanned the acute and convalescent phases of COVID-19. Sample metadata almost always included a de-identified subject ID, COVID-19 status, age in years and sex. The prospective study material was composed of cDNA or gDNA derived from T cells, B-cell-depleted T cells, or PBMCs. The repertoires were made available in a free public database intended to serve as a resource for research on the immune response to SARS-CoV-2. The samples were drawn from the first 160 participants of the ongoing ImmuneRACE study and from 1,200 or so subjects provided by 6 global collaborators. Deeply sampled blood TCRbeta repertoires from subjects exposed to, actively infected with, or recovered from COVID-19 were included in the dataset. Where HLA class I and class II types were available, the types were taken from metadata supplied by the sample provider, not from assay-based typing. Overall study results and their limits: The amount of clinical and demographic metadata varied by source and participant and was provided uncurated.

From the cysteine up to the phenylalanine, the CDR3 has a length of 17 residues. Only CDR3 DNA is held: 51 bases, read in frame from base 1. Relative to germline, V is 0 bases shorter and J is 0 bases shorter, with 12 bases between their ends. The germline V gene supplies CDR1 MDHEN and CDR2 SYDVKM. The immunoSEQ Assay, a bias-controlled multiplex PCR, was used to amplify TCRbeta CDR3 regions from genomic DNA. The authors' pipeline ran thus. The number of nucleated cells in each sample was estimated from the amplification of reference gene primers within the assay. To quantify the absolute abundance of each unique TCRbeta CDR3 rearrangement, sequence reads were collapsed and filtered. For each sample, productive Simpson clonality was calculated as the square root of Simpson's diversity index across productive rearrangements. TCRdb's version of the immuneACCESS table is confined to in-frame rearrangements and falls short of the full clone set. An unresolved V gene accounts for under half of the shortfall where checked; the remainder is of unknown origin. D and trimming were read from the DNA, whereas the V and J calls and clone size are those reported in that table. For this sample there are about 330,000 clones; over 80% appear just once. The ten largest clones represent under 6% of the sample.

Participants in the prospective study were enrolled through a virtual design, were aged about 18 to 100 years, and lived in 24 United States geographic areas. In the prospective study, participants were assigned to cohorts based on the clinical history participants reported in a screening survey and a study questionnaire. Recovered participants in ImmuneRACE Cohort 3 were defined by two consecutive negative NP/OP PCR tests, clearance by a healthcare professional, or resolution of symptoms. Mobile phlebotomists in the prospective study collected whole blood, serum and a nasopharyngeal or oropharyngeal swab from every participant. Over a roughly 2-month period, participants in the prospective study had the option of providing additional blood draws and questionnaires. Prospective study blood samples were shipped either frozen or at room temperature before DNA extraction.

The chain links TRBV28 with TRBJ1-5; a confident D gene designation cannot be given. Sample: PBMCs or T cells enriched from blood (not recorded which). The receptor's source is a man aged 30-40 years who had recovered from COVID-19. The CDR3 region has the sequence CASSLWAGAYSNQPQHF. The DNA sequence is TGTGCCAGCAGTTTATGGGCGGGAGCTTATAGCAATCAGCCCCAGCATTTT.